Given below is one T cell receptor beta chain in context. Its matching antigen is unknown. The data were taken from a study of siplizumab effects on memory and regulatory T cells. The assay looked at 95,000 to 100,000 TCR templates in each sample. Measured with immunoSEQ multiplex PCR; TCRdb has only the in-frame clones, and not every one. The table records about 120,000 clones, roughly 94% of them present only once. Notes on the study in general: Solely a minor proportion of alloreactive clones could be assigned to unstimulated subsets. The study did not confirm that proliferating Tregs from siplizumab cultures were suppressive.

Specimen: non-Treg CD4+ T cells sorted from blood. The receptor comes from a human donor in good health.

CDR3 sequence reads: CASSEVADTEAFF. The DNA of the CDR3 is TGTGCCAGCAGTGAAGTGGCGGACACTGAAGCTTTCTTT. The genes are TRBV6-4 and TRBJ1-1; D unresolved. CDR3 size: 13 residues. The germline CDR1 and CDR2 sequences are MRHNA and SNTAGT. With 3 bases removed from V and 3 bases from J, the gap between germline ends came to 8 bases.